This T cell receptor beta chain was observed in a study of cytomegalovirus exposure and HLA in healthy donors (dated by TCRdb to 2016 to 2017). Background on the whole study: An earlier analysis of 587 of the donors reported 276 Gb of sequence data and 95 million to 130 million unique TCR beta sequences obtained from some 170 million T cells. Around 320 gigabases of sequencing data and approximately 85 million unique TCR sequences were included in an early release covering around 650 HLA-typed donors. Among the roughly 370 genotyped donors, 75% to 90% belonged to the genetic ancestry cluster associated with self-reported Caucasian donors. The study aimed to test whether cataloging public T cell receptors could reveal signatures of past pathogen exposure. Using immunosequencing, the study profiled T cell repertoires from 500 to 800 subjects and related those repertoires to cytomegalovirus serostatus. A separate validation cohort of 100 to 150 different subjects was used in addition to the roughly 640-subject first cohort. The study combined high-throughput TCR immunosequencing, statistical association of individual TCRs with disease status, and machine learning to predict cytomegalovirus infection status. A later analysis re-analyzed previously published TCR beta repertoires from 500 to 700 donors and added high-resolution HLA genotyping to study TCR occurrence patterns. In the later analysis, no new phenotypic data were used to find candidate immune exposures; instead, reliance was placed on TCR beta sequences and their occurrence across donors. An earlier analysis of 450 to 750 of the donors used high-throughput TCR beta sequencing to judge whether each TCR beta V gene segment behaved as functional or pseudogenic. Donor age, sex, ethnicity and CMV serostatus were compiled together with the repertoire data. A later genetic analysis took genome-wide SNP genotypes for about 55% of the roughly 670 donors and used that subset as a discovery cohort. Every discovery cohort repertoire had been produced on one sequencing platform. HLA typing covered class I and class II loci at four-digit resolution. The number of typed donors differed by locus: 629-630 for A, B, C, DRB1 and DQB1; about 520 for DQA1; 606 for DPA1; and around 490 for DPB1. A handful of DR-DQ haplotypes were treated as single units for association and clustering because of strong linkage in the cohort. Among about 360 genotyped donors of the cohort, an average of about 240,000 unique TCR beta nucleotide sequences were sequenced per donor, 15% to 20% of them non-productive.

The germline V gene sets CDR1 to LGHNA and CDR2 to YSLEER. Relative to germline, V is missing 0 bases and J is missing 6 bases, with 6 bases of the junction outside any gene match. The CDR3 numbers 15 residues from cysteine through phenylalanine. Only the CDR3 DNA stays, 45 bases, in frame from base 1. The protocol used for the library was the immunoSEQ multiplex PCR assay. For the multiplex PCR, a mixture combining 60 forward primers for TCR Vbeta segments and 13 reverse primers for TCR Jbeta segments was used. A multiplex PCR assay on genomic DNA amplified the CDR3 region of rearranged TCR beta genes. The amplified TCR beta libraries were sequenced on the Illumina HiSeq System as 87-base-pair reads. Per the original workflow: In a later analysis, tens of millions of unique TCR beta chains were counted across the roughly 610 repertoires, and around 10 million of these chains were shared by at least two donors. Raw reads were error-corrected and collapsed into unique sequences by a nearest-neighbor algorithm in which closely related sequences were merged to remove PCR and sequencing errors. Alignment of CDR3 sequences to IMGT reference sequences was used to assign V, D and J gene segments. For a sequence to be retained, a match of at least six nucleotides was required to both a V gene segment and a J gene segment. A rearrangement was called productive if the CDR3 had no stop codons and remained in frame with V and J, and every other rearrangement was called non-productive. CDR3 was defined according to IMGT convention as the region running from the second conserved V-encoded cysteine to the conserved J-encoded phenylalanine. In an earlier analysis of some 550 of the donors, sequences lacking an unambiguous match to a single V gene segment were excluded. In an earlier analysis of a few hundred of the donors, V segments were called functional above 56.7% productive rearrangements and were called segregating when the between-donor standard deviation exceeded 5%. A statistical classification framework was built to diagnose cytomegalovirus status from the catalog of TCR beta chain sequences. V and J gene assignment, in a later analysis, came from comparing TCR nucleotide sequences with IMGT/GENE-DB human TR gene sequences. In a later analysis, CDR3 sequences and most-parsimonious VDJ recombination scenarios were assigned using the TCRdist pipeline. In a later analysis, each TCR beta chain was defined by its CDR3 amino acid sequence together with its V-gene family, and reads lacking a unique V-gene family were excluded. In a later analysis, fewer than 600 highly shared, low-generation-probability nucleotide sequences were removed to address suspected cross-contamination and a sequencing artifact. In a later analysis, a clonal expansion index for each public chain was calculated from normalized within-repertoire ranks of inferred template counts. In a later analysis, generation probabilities were computed using a VDJ recombination model fitted to out-of-frame rearrangements, and the results were checked against IGoR. A later analysis scored TCR-TCR, TCR-HLA and TCR-CMV co-occurrence with hypergeometric tests, applying a repertoire-size bias correction to TCR pairs. In a later analysis, false discovery rates were estimated by permuting HLA or CMV assignments 20 times. In a later analysis, co-occurring TCRs were grouped with DBSCAN, and TCRdist sequence similarity was added when clustering was performed within HLA-allele-positive subsets. Repertoires with fewer than 30,000 or more than 120,000 public chains were left out of co-occurrence clustering, as were a few repertoires with anomalous nucleotide sharing. TCRdb obtained this table from immuneACCESS and retained in-frame rearrangements with V and J assigned. These tables miss some clones; where compared with another copy, unresolved V genes account for less than half of the shortfall, and the remainder is unexplained. V, J and clone size reflect that table, while D and trimming were determined from the DNA. The table for this sample lists under 200,000 clones; around 84% of them were counted only once. Roughly 2.6% of the sample is in the top ten clones.

The cohort comprised 710 or so healthy bone marrow donors. Cohort members were all nominally healthy when sampled, although unrecorded immune exposures were likely present. The donor tested CMV seropositive, placing the donor among the approximately 290 seropositive members of the cohort. Every donor gave a peripheral blood sample, and the peripheral blood mononuclear cells from that sample were used for TCR beta sequencing. Genomic DNA extraction from the blood cell samples was performed with the Qiagen DNeasy Blood Extraction Kit. What the work shows at the level of the full study, not this receptor alone: In the study, about 150 TCR beta chains were listed as associated with cytomegalovirus. An earlier analysis of 450 to 750 of the donors showed that most TCR beta V segments appeared in productive rearrangements either about 90% or about 30% of the time, which broadly matched IMGT annotations. A further reported finding was that TCR beta sequences accurately predicted the HLA-A and HLA-B alleles for most subjects in the first cohort. Linkage disequilibrium might explain the correlated functional status among segregating V segments, but an unknown experimental factor could not be excluded. About 15 rarely observed V segments, including chromosome 9 orphons, were excluded from the earlier analysis of approximately 500 of the donors because counts were too low. According to the authors, the approach could potentially be generalized to other disease states and immunological phenotypes. In vitro tests confirmed that a few of the cytomegalovirus-associated TCR beta chains recognize cytomegalovirus antigens. The only immune exposure information available for the cohort was CMV serostatus. A later analysis reported that several top co-occurrence clusters appeared linked to parvovirus B19, influenza, CMV and Epstein-Barr virus. When HLA alleles, especially DR and DQ, strongly co-occurred, attributing TCR associations to individual alleles was difficult. While some public TCRs were present in many individuals, most TCR sequences turned up only very rarely across donors. According to a later analysis, TCR association rates differed among HLA loci, with DRB1 alleles showing the most associated TCRs and HLA-C alleles showing the fewest. In a later analysis, HLA-associated TCR beta chains were found to be more clonally expanded and to have lower generation probabilities than equally common non-associated chains. Sequencing depth was assumed to be roughly uniform across donors in the presence/absence analyses, though that assumption may not hold. V-gene and J-gene trimming of TCR beta chains was associated with a missense DCLRE1C variant in a later genetic analysis, and the association was replicated in an independent cohort. Only TCR beta chains were sequenced in this cohort, and the absence of alpha or paired-chain data limited detectable features. Compared with the 666-donor mean, donors in an Asian-associated ancestry cluster had fewer N-insertions in productive TCRs, according to a later genetic analysis. Specific HLA alleles were associated with over 15,000 TCR beta sequences at a false discovery rate of 0.05 in a later analysis. Cytomegalovirus status was reported to be diagnosed by the classifier with high specificity and sensitivity in both the original and validation cohorts. Because HLA typing was missing for some donors at each locus, association tests included only the typed subset. The sequencing pipeline was judged likely to have produced a cluster of highly shared sequence variants as a technical artifact. A later analysis found that most CMV-associated TCR beta chains appeared HLA-restricted, with HLA associations seemingly driven largely by CMV exposure. Some IMGT-functional V segments, including TRBV6-2 and TRBV6-3, could not be distinguished by the 87-base-pair reads and were therefore excluded.

Comment on this clone: The target of this receptor is not known. No base-level quality is on record; no much larger clone is a single base apart.

This receptor chain uses TRBV4-3 and TRBJ2-7; TRBD1 lines up with 9 middle nucleotides. The sequencing sample was made of PBMCs. The receptor was isolated from a woman aged 45-65 years in good health and CMV-seropositive. In nucleotides, the sequence is TGCGCCAGCAGCCAAGATACAGGGGGCGCGACCGAGCAGTACTTC. It translates to CASSQDTGGATEQYF.